This T cell receptor beta chain was identified during a study of vaccination and CD4 T cells after COVID-19 (dated by TCRdb to between 2021 and 2024). Context from the whole study: Convalescent patients had a positive SARS-CoV-2 result on nasal swab PCR, and of these patients, about ten had mild disease and one had severe disease. In the convalescent cohort there were six males and four females, among whom were two Hispanic individuals, seven Caucasians, two Asians and one multiracial person. Participants received two doses of either the Pfizer-BioNTech BNT162b2 vaccine (n=8) or the Moderna mRNA-1273 vaccine (n=2). Post-COVID blood samples were collected from convalescent patients a median of around 100 days after diagnosis, with a range of roughly 35 to 161 days. Post-vaccine blood samples were collected a median of around 70 days after the second vaccine dose, ranging from roughly 14 to 241 days. A few convalescent patients were sampled both early after vaccination (day 14) and late after vaccination (days 161 to 241). In ten to eleven COVID-19 convalescent patients and a few infection-naive healthy vaccine recipients, researchers compared the spike-specific CD4+ TCR repertoire from before mRNA vaccination with the repertoire from after.

This clonotype occurred a few times. Its antigen is not yet known. Per-nucleotide qualities are absent, and no much larger clonotype sits a single base away. What the time point label conveys for this sample: late sampling 161 to 241 days after vaccination in a few convalescent patients. Positive SARS-CoV-2 PCR tests in the convalescent patients dated from March to December 2020, before Alpha, Beta and Delta variants emerged in the United States. Ficoll-Paque Plus gradient centrifugation was used to isolate PBMCs from whole blood, and the isolated PBMCs were then either used fresh or cryopreserved at -140C. To prepare the library, PCR was applied. The sequencer was an Illumina iSeq 100. Turning to the authors' computational methods: Non-productive sequences were removed, and CDR3s not starting with C, not ending with F or W, or shorter than 7 amino acids were discarded. Levenshtein distances (stringdist) and unrooted phylogenetic trees (ape) in R version 3.6.1 were used to assess CDR3 homology. Using fastp at Q25 and MiXCR, TCRdb reprocessed the public reads and kept productive beta chains. Each entry is one CDR3 protein sequence, shown with its most common DNA and genes. The V and J calls and clone size are TCRdb's, not the authors'. The sample profile shows approximately 30,000 distinct CDR3 sequences; 45% to 65% of them were found once. The biggest ten clones account for over 4.5% of the sample.

CDR1 and CDR2 are read off the germline V gene (reference sequence) as SEHNR and FQNEAQ. A distance of 7 bases separates the germline ends of V and J, which lose 5 bases and 5 bases respectively. The CDR3, from cysteine to phenylalanine, totals 11 residues. The CDR3 DNA has 33 bases and is translated from base 1. The paper's findings and limits, for the study overall: Relatively few convalescent patients were included in the study, and early timepoints after natural infection were not analyzed. In convalescent patients, a median around 89% of post-vaccine SARS-CoV-2-reactive clones were detected only after vaccination, suggesting vaccine-specific priming. Although the median number of SARS-CoV-2-reactive clonotypes went up from 20 to 25 after infection to more than 30 after vaccination, the increase was not significant. Of the vaccine-specific clones in convalescent patients, 304 of 307, or nearly all, reacted only to SARS-CoV-2 spike and did not cross-react with common cold coronaviruses.

The chain employs TRBV7-9 and TRBJ2-7, with the D gene too uncertain to name. Here the sequenced sample was CD4+ T cells from blood, taken about 7 months after SARS-CoV-2 vaccination. The TCR originated in a human donor who had recovered from COVID-19. The CDR3 reads as follows: CASSRANEQYF. The nucleotide sequence reads as follows: TGTGCCAGCAGCCGCGCGAACGAGCAGTACTTC.